This T cell receptor beta chain stems from a study of T cells in Graves' hyperthyroidism and ophthalmopathy. This clonotype was recorded at least ten times. Researchers amplified the TCR beta CDR3 regions from RNA transcripts. An initial round of RT-PCR targeting the TCR CDR3 relied on the HTBI primer set. TCRdb called the multiplex PCR reads again in MiXCR, with one record for every CDR3 protein. This sample has approximately 150,000 distinct CDR3 sequences; just under 9.5% occur once, and the top ten carry over 20%. Germline V gives CDR1 SEHNR, CDR2 FQNEAQ (reference sequence). Deletions cut 5 bases from V and 1 base from J, with 17 bases between. This CDR3 spans 16 amino acids.

Sequencing was carried out using blood. The TCR originated in a woman aged 18 to 35 with Graves' hyperthyroidism that later progressed to Graves' ophthalmopathy. The V and J genes are TRBV7-9 and TRBJ1-1; D remains ambiguous. CDR3 amino acids: CASSIEEAQKNTEAFF. CDR3 nucleotides: TGTGCCAGCAGCATAGAGGAGGCACAGAAGAACACTGAAGCTTTCTTT.